This TCR beta chain appears in the sequencing data of a study of neurological immune-mediated disorders. This clonotype was found many times. Its specificity is not known. For the unsorted libraries, 2 million PBMCs stored at -80 C served as input. TCRdb re-derived calls from the 5' RACE reads in MiXCR, one entry per CDR3 protein. This table has tens of thousands of distinct CDR3 sequences, 17% appearing once. Study findings and constraints: The level of TCR clonal expansion was highest in patients with HTLV-1-associated myelopathy and lowest in multiple sclerosis, where it fell below the level seen in healthy controls.

This CDR3 contains 19 residues. CDR1 is MDHEN, CDR2 SYDVKM, per germline. After removal of 4 bases from V and 4 bases from J, the junction contained 13 bases not matched to a gene. The V and J genes are TRBV28 and TRBJ2-3; TRBD2 matches at 14 bases. This receptor was identified in a woman between 40 and 50 years old in good health. The sequenced sample was PBMCs. This CDR3 is CASSSGLAGGPGRADTQYF. CDR3 in DNA: TGTGCCAGCAGTTCCGGACTAGCGGGGGGCCCGGGAAGAGCAGATACGCAGTATTTT.